This is a list of T cell receptor beta chains from one sample in a study of blood T cell repertoires in COVID-19. Profiling relied on immunoSEQ multiplex PCR, and the TCRdb table lists in-frame clones only, not all of them. This table has some 170,000 clones, more than 85% appearing once. Specimen: PBMCs or T cells enriched from blood (not recorded which). These TCRs come from a human donor with acute COVID-19. The donor label of this sample is uncertain. The CDR3 runs from the conserved cysteine through the conserved F or W. A D gene is named only where the DNA matches it firmly. The size of a clone is reported for some rows only, either as once, few or many, or as a class for expanded clones.

D gene: TRBD1; J gene: TRBJ1-4; V gene: TRBV5-6; clone size: NA; CDR3 DNA: TGTGCCAGCAGCTTCCGCAGGGGGGTCCCTCTTAGTGAAAAACTGTTTTTT; CDR3 protein: CASSFRRGVPLSEKLFF
D gene: NA; J gene: TRBJ1-4; V gene: TRBV3-1/TRBV3-2; clone size: NA; CDR3 DNA: TGTGCCAGCAGCCAAGTGCAGACTAATGAAAAACTGTTTTTT; CDR3 protein: CASSQVQTNEKLFF
D gene: NA; J gene: TRBJ2-3; V gene: TRBV30; clone size: once; CDR3 DNA: TGTGCCTGGAATGACGGGTCCCTCTCAGATACGCAGTATTTT; CDR3 protein: CAWNDGSLSDTQYF
D gene: NA; J gene: TRBJ1-4; V gene: TRBV5-1; clone size: NA; CDR3 DNA: TGCGCCAGCAGCAGGAGCGGAAAGAATGAAAAACTGTTTTTT; CDR3 protein: CASSRSGKNEKLFF
D gene: NA; J gene: TRBJ2-6; V gene: TRBV6-5; clone size: NA; CDR3 DNA: TGTGCCAGCAGTTACAAGAGGTCCGGGGCCAACGTCCTGACTTTC; CDR3 protein: CASSYKRSGANVLTF
D gene: TRBD1; J gene: TRBJ2-7; V gene: TRBV7-2; clone size: NA; CDR3 DNA: TGTGCCAGCAGCGCAACCGGGACAGGGGCCTACGAGCAGTACTTC; CDR3 protein: CASSATGTGAYEQYF
D gene: NA; J gene: TRBJ2-5; V gene: TRBV24-1; clone size: NA; CDR3 DNA: TGTGCCACCAGTGATACAGGGTTTGGCAAAGAGACCCAGTACTTC; CDR3 protein: CATSDTGFGKETQYF
D gene: TRBD2; J gene: TRBJ2-5; V gene: TRBV10-3; clone size: once; CDR3 DNA: TGTGCCATCTCGGGGCAGGGAACTAGCGGGGGGGTCAAGACCCAGTACTTC; CDR3 protein: CAISGQGTSGGVKTQYF
D gene: TRBD2; J gene: TRBJ2-5; V gene: TRBV7-3; clone size: NA; CDR3 DNA: TGTGCCAGCAGCTCGGGACTAGCGGGGGCCAAGGGAGAGACCCAGTACTTC; CDR3 protein: CASSSGLAGAKGETQYF
D gene: TRBD1; J gene: TRBJ1-1; V gene: TRBV19; clone size: NA; CDR3 DNA: TGTGCCAGTAGTGCTTTGACAGGGGTGAACACTGAAGCTTTCTTT; CDR3 protein: CASSALTGVNTEAFF
D gene: NA; J gene: TRBJ1-6; V gene: TRBV5-1; clone size: NA; CDR3 DNA: TGCGCCAGCAGCTTGGAGTCTAGCGGGGTTAATAATTCACCCCTCCACTTT; CDR3 protein: CASSLESSGVNNSPLHF
D gene: TRBD2; J gene: TRBJ2-7; V gene: TRBV4-1; clone size: NA; CDR3 DNA: TGCGCCAGCAGCCAAGTCGGGGGGGGACTGTACTTC; CDR3 protein: CASSQVGGGLYF
D gene: TRBD1; J gene: TRBJ1-2; V gene: TRBV3-1/TRBV3-2; clone size: NA; CDR3 DNA: TGTGCCAGCAGCCAACTCACAGGGGGAGGCTACACCTTC; CDR3 protein: CASSQLTGGGYTF
D gene: NA; J gene: TRBJ1-1; V gene: TRBV7-9; clone size: NA; CDR3 DNA: TGTGCCAGCAGCTTAGTTCTGGGGGCGGGTACTGAAGCTTTCTTT; CDR3 protein: CASSLVLGAGTEAFF
D gene: TRBD1; J gene: TRBJ2-7; V gene: TRBV2; clone size: NA; CDR3 DNA: TGTGCCAGCAGTGGACCTCGACAGGGGAACTACGAGCAGTACTTC; CDR3 protein: CASSGPRQGNYEQYF